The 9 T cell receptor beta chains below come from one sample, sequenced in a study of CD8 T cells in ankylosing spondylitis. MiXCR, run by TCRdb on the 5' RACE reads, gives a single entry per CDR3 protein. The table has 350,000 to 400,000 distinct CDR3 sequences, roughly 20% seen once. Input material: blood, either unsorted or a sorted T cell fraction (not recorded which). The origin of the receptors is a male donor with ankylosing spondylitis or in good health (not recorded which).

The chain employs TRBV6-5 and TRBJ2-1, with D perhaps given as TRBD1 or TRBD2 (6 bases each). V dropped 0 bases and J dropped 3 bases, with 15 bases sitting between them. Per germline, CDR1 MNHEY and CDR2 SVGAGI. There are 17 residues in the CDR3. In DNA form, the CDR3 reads TGTGCCAGCAGTTACTCGAGGGGGGACGCGGTCTACAATGAGCAGTTCTTC. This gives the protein CASSYSRGDAVYNEQFF.

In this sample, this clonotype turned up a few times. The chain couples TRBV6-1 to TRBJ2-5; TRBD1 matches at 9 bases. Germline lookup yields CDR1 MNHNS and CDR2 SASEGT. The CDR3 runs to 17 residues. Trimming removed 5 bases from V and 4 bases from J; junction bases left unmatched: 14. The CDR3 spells CASSTPSRTGATETQYF. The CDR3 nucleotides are TGTGCCAGCAGTACACCCTCGAGGACAGGGGCTACAGAGACCCAGTACTTC.

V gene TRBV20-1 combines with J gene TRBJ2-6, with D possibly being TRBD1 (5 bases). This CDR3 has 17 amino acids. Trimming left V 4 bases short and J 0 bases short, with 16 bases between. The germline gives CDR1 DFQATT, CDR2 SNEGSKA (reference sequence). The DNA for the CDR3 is TGCAGTGCTACCCTCCCCAGGGCTTACTCTGGGGCCAACGTCCTGACTTTC. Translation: CSATLPRAYSGANVLTF.

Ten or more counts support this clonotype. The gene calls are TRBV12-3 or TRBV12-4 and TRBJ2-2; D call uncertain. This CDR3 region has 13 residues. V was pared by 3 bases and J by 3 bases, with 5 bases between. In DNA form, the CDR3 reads TGTGCCAGCAGTTTCCCTGACACCGGGGAGCTGTTTTTT. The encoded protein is CASSFPDTGELFF.

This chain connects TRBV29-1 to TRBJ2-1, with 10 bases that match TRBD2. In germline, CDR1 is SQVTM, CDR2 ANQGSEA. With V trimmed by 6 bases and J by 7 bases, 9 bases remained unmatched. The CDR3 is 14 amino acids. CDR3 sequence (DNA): TGCAGCGTCTTAGCGGGGGGCCTCGATAATGAGCAGTTCTTC. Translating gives CSVLAGGLDNEQFF.

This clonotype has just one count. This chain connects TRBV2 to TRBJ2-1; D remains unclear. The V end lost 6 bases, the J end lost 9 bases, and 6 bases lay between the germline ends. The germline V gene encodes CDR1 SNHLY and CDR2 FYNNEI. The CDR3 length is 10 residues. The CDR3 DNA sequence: TGTGCCAGCAGCTGGGGTGAGCAGTTCTTC. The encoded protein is CASSWGEQFF. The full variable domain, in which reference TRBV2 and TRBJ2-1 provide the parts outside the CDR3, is EPEVTQTPSHQVTQMGQEVILRCVPISNHLYFYWYRQILGQKVEFLVSFYNNEISEKSEIFDDQFSVERPDGSNFTLKIRSTKLEDSAMYFCASSWGEQFFGPGTRLTVL.

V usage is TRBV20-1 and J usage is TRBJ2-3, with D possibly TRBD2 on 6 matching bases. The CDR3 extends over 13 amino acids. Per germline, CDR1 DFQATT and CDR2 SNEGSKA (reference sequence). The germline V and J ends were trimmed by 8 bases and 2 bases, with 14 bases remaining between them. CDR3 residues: CSSSGEYTDTQYF. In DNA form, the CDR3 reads TGCAGTAGTAGCGGAGAGTACACAGATACGCAGTATTTT.

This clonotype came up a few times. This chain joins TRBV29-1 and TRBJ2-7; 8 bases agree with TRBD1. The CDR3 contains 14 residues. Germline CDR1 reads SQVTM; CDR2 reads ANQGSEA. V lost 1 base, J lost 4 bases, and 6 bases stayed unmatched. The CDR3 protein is CSVEAGDRGYEQYF. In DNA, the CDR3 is TGCAGCGTTGAAGCGGGCGACAGGGGATACGAGCAGTACTTC.

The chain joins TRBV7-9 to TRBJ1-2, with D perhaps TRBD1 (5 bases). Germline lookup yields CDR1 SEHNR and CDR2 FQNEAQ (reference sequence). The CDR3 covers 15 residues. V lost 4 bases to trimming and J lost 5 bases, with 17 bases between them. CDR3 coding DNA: TGTGCCAGCAGCTCCCGGGACTCACTTGGGTATGGCTACACCTTC. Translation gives CASSSRDSLGYGYTF. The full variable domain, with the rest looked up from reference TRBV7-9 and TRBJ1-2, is DTGVSQNPRHKITKRGQNVTFRCDPISEHNRLYWYRQTLGQGPEFLTYFQNEAQLEKSRLLSDRFSAERPKGSFSTLEIQRTEQGDSAMYLCASSSRDSLGYGYTFGSGTRLTVV.